The source of this T cell receptor beta chain is a study of Graves' ophthalmopathy and Graves' hyperthyroidism. Disease in donors with ophthalmopathy had moderate-to-severe activity, CAS ≥3, NOSPECS ≥4 and under 3 months' duration. Findings and caveats of the study: A majority of expanded thyroid clonotypes exceeding 0.001 frequency were likewise present in blood. At about 70% sensitivity and 72.22% specificity, the model predicted progression of the ophthalmopathy. Using a 13-signature model, the authors split ophthalmopathy from stable hyperthyroidism, with just under 90% sensitivity and 70% to 83% specificity.

About this clonotype: Its specificity is not known.

Germline CDR1 is WSHSY and CDR2 is SAAADI. Trimming took 7 bases from V and 0 from J, leaving 4 bases between them. The CDR3 runs to 13 residues. CDR3 regions of TCR beta were amplified from RNA transcripts. Second-round multiplex PCR followed a first-round RT-PCR using HTBI primers. TCRdb independently ran MiXCR on the multiplex PCR reads; one entry per CDR3 protein. The sample shows about 240,000 distinct CDR3 sequences, 40% to 50% of them seen only once. This chain uses TRBV10-2 with TRBJ2-6; D is undetermined. Sequencing was done on a sample of peripheral blood. This clonotype was sampled from an adult man with Graves' ophthalmopathy. CDR3 nucleotides: TGCGCCAGCATGAGCTCTGGGGCCAACGTCCTGACTTTC. This translates into CASMSSGANVLTF.